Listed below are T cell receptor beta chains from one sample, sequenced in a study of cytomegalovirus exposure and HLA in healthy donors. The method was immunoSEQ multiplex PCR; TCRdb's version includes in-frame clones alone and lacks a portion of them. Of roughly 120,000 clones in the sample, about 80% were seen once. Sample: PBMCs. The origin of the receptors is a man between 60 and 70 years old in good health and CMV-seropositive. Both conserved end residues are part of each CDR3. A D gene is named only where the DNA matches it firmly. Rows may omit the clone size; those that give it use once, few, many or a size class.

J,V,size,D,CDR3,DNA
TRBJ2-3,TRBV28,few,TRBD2,CAGGTSGRTDTQYF,TGTGCCGGAGGGACTAGCGGCCGCACAGATACGCAGTATTTT
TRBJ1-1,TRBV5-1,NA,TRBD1,CASSSTGTGMNTEAFF,TGCGCCAGCAGCTCAACCGGGACAGGGATGAACACTGAAGCTTTCTTT
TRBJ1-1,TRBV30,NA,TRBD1,CAWSPGQGKTEAFF,TGTGCCTGGAGTCCCGGACAGGGAAAGACTGAAGCTTTCTTT
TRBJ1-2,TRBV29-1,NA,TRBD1,CSVDSGTGDYGYTF,TGCAGCGTTGACTCTGGGACAGGGGACTATGGCTACACCTTC
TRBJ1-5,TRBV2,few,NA,CASRADSSNQPQHF,TGTGCCAGTCGAGCCGACAGTAGCAATCAGCCCCAGCATTTT
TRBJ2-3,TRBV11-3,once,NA,CASSRDKDTQYF,TGTGCCAGCAGCCGGGACAAAGATACGCAGTATTTT
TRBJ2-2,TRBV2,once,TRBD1,CASRAFRDSLGTGELFF,TGTGCCAGCAGGGCTTTCCGGGACAGCTTGGGAACCGGGGAGCTGTTTTTT
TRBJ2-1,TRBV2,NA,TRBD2,CASSRLAGVEQFF,TGTGCCAGCAGTAGACTAGCGGGAGTTGAGCAGTTCTTC
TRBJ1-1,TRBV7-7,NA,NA,CASSLGENTEAFF,TGTGCTAGCAGCTTAGGCGAGAACACTGAAGCTTTCTTT
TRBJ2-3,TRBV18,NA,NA,CASSPIGMDTQYF,TGTGCCAGCTCACCAATCGGGATGGATACGCAGTATTTT
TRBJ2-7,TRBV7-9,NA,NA,CASSLRAGNLGEQYF,TGTGCCAGCAGCTTGCGGGCAGGTAATCTTGGCGAGCAGTACTTC
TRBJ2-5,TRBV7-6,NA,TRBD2,CASSPLAGVETQYF,TGTGCCAGCAGCCCACTAGCGGGGGTAGAGACCCAGTACTTC
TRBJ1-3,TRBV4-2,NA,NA,CASSQMRGDTIYF,TGTGCCAGCAGCCAAATGCGGGGCGACACCATATATTTT
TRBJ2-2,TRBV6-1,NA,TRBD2,CASSEDGTSGGNTGELFF,TGTGCCAGCAGTGAAGATGGGACTAGCGGGGGGAACACCGGGGAGCTGTTTTTT
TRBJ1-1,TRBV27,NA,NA,CASSLSPQGRITEAFF,TGTGCCAGCAGTTTATCTCCGCAGGGGCGGATCACTGAAGCTTTCTTT
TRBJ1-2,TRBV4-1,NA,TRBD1,CASSQGQGRGNGNYGYTF,TGCGCCAGCAGCCAGGGACAGGGTAGAGGAAACGGAAACTATGGCTACACCTTC